The 21 T cell receptor beta chains listed next were all sequenced from one sample in a study of CD8 T cells in Susac syndrome. RNA, at roughly 0.45 to 1 ug, was reverse transcribed with random hexamers. TCRdb recomputed calls from the immunoSEQ multiplex PCR reads with MiXCR, one row per CDR3 protein. The sample has more than 65,000 distinct CDR3 sequences; about 94% are singletons. The sample was CD8+ T cells from PBMCs. The receptor set was obtained from a human donor with multiple sclerosis.

V and J are TRBV23-1 and TRBJ2-1; possibly TRBD1 for D (5 bases). TRBV23-1 counts as an open reading frame of uncertain function. Trimming removed 0 bases at V and 3 bases at J, with 15 bases between. This CDR3 has 17 residues. The CDR3 coding sequence is TGCGCCAGCAGTCAATCGGGGCACCCACCAGGCTACAATGAGCAGTTCTTC. It codes for CASSQSGHPPGYNEQFF.

The V gene is TRBV18, the J gene TRBJ2-5; D is possibly TRBD1 or TRBD2 (5 bases each). Germline V gene data show CDR1 as KGHSH and CDR2 as LQKENI. The CDR3 has 18 residues. Trimming stripped 0 bases from V and 0 bases from J, with 17 bases between. CDR3 nucleotides: TGTGCCAGCTCACCACCTGATTGGGACGAGGGGAACCAAGAGACCCAGTACTTC. Protein sequence: CASSPPDWDEGNQETQYF.

V usage is TRBV27 and J usage is TRBJ2-7; D gene unclear. The CDR3 runs to 13 residues. V was trimmed by 4 bases and J by 1 base, leaving 8 bases between them. CDR1 MNHEY and CDR2 SMNVEV come from the germline V gene (reference sequence). The CDR3 DNA reads as TGTGCCAGCAGTTCTGACCCGTCCTACGAGCAGTACTTC. Residues: CASSSDPSYEQYF.

The chain carries TRBV27 and TRBJ2-7, with D perhaps matching TRBD2 (6 bases). The V gene lost 4 bases and the J gene lost 7 bases, with 11 bases spanning the gap. Per germline, CDR1 MNHEY and CDR2 SMNVEV (reference sequence). The CDR3 loop spans 12 amino acids. The DNA for the CDR3 is TGTGCCAGCAGTTCCTTCGGGGGAGAGCAGTACTTC. This sequence encodes CASSSFGGEQYF.

Only one count was recorded for this clonotype. The chain joins TRBV3-1 to TRBJ1-6; D remains unclear. The CDR3 covers 12 residues. The germline V gene encodes CDR1 LGHDT and CDR2 YNNKEL (reference sequence). Trimming pared 3 bases from V and 12 bases from J, leaving 9 bases between. This chain's CDR3 is CASSHQHQPLHF. The CDR3, as DNA: TGTGCCAGCAGCCATCAGCACCAACCCCTCCACTTT.

The chain employs TRBV20-1 and TRBJ2-1; 7 bases are shared with TRBD2. Trimming took 2 bases from V and 3 from J; bases not matched to a gene: 4. This CDR3 has 14 amino acids. In germline, CDR1 is DFQATT, CDR2 SNEGSKA (reference sequence). CDR3 residues: CSARLADNYNEQFF. The CDR3, as DNA: TGCAGTGCTAGACTAGCGGACAACTACAATGAGCAGTTCTTC.

This chain uses TRBV3-1 with TRBJ1-6; 8 nucleotides line up with TRBD1. This CDR3 has 16 amino acids. J gave up 2 bases and V 9 bases, and 9 bases lay outside the gene matches. Germline loops: CDR1 LGHDT, CDR2 YNNKEL (reference sequence). CDR3 protein: CASTQGAWTYNSPLHF. As DNA, the CDR3 is TGTGCCAGTACGCAGGGGGCGTGGACCTATAATTCACCCCTCCACTTT.

This rearrangement joins TRBV29-1 to TRBJ2-7; D is unclear. The CDR3 consists of 14 residues. V was clipped by 4 bases and J by 0 bases, with 13 bases between them. Germline V gene lookup returns CDR1 SQVTM and CDR2 ANQGSEA. CDR3 in DNA: TGCAGCGTTGTACGGCAGTCGCCCTCCTACGAGCAGTACTTC. Protein: CSVVRQSPSYEQYF.

The chain carries TRBV18 and TRBJ2-1, with 9 nucleotides matching TRBD2. V shed 6 bases, J shed 2 bases, and the junction held 5 bases outside the gene matches. Germline V gene lookup returns CDR1 KGHSH and CDR2 LQKENI. The length of the CDR3 is 15 residues. The CDR3, as DNA: TGTGCCAGCTCGCGAGCGGGAGGCACCTACAATGAGCAGTTCTTC. Translation gives CASSRAGGTYNEQFF.

The chain has TRBV9 and TRBJ2-7; TRBD2 is a possible D gene (5 bases). Germline V lookup: CDR1 SGDLS, CDR2 YYNGEE. This CDR3 is built from 14 residues. The germline V and J ends were trimmed by 4 bases and 1 base, with 12 bases remaining between them. CDR3 DNA: TGTGCCAGCAGCCCGTTTCCGGGGTCCTACGAGCAGTACTTC. Translation: CASSPFPGSYEQYF.

This chain's CDR3 is CATSDPRDKETQYF. In nucleotides, the CDR3 is TGTGCCACCAGTGATCCCCGGGACAAAGAGACCCAGTACTTC. The genes are TRBV24-1 and TRBJ2-5; possibly TRBD1 for D (6 bases). The germline V gene has CDR1 KGHDR and CDR2 SFDVKD. The CDR3 spans 14 residues. The V end was cut by 3 bases, the J end by 3 bases, with 10 bases between.

The chain has TRBV5-1 and TRBJ1-2; D unresolved. CDR3 length: 13 amino acids. The V gene's germline CDR1 is SGHRS and CDR2 YFSETQ. V was shortened by 3 bases and J by 3 bases, with 9 bases between the two germline ends. The CDR3: CASSSAVYYGYTF. Written as DNA, the CDR3 is TGCGCCAGCAGCTCGGCCGTGTACTATGGCTACACCTTC.

In nucleotides, the CDR3 is TGTGCCAGCAGTTTGACTAATCCCTACGAGCAGTACTTC. Translation gives CASSLTNPYEQYF. The chain employs TRBV27 and TRBJ2-7; possibly TRBD2 for D (5 bases). CDR1 MNHEY and CDR2 SMNVEV come from the germline V gene (reference sequence). V lost 3 bases and J 2 bases, leaving 8 bases between the germline ends. This CDR3 region has 13 residues.

The V and J genes are TRBV2 and TRBJ2-2; tentative D call: TRBD2 (5 bases). The V end lost 8 bases, the J end lost 6 bases, and 16 bases lay between the germline ends. CDR3 length equals 14 residues. Germline CDR1 and CDR2: SNHLY and FYNNEI. CDR3 nucleotides: TGTGCCAGCCTACTAGGCCTTCGTCCCGGGGAGCTGTTTTTT. It translates to CASLLGLRPGELFF. The whole variable domain, filled in from reference TRBV2 and TRBJ2-2, reads EPEVTQTPSHQVTQMGQEVILRCVPISNHLYFYWYRQILGQKVEFLVSFYNNEISEKSEIFDDQFSVERPDGSNFTLKIRSTKLEDSAMYFCASLLGLRPGELFFGEGSRLTVL.

The rearrangement uses TRBV6-1 and TRBJ2-5; 15 bases line up with TRBD2. From germline, CDR1 is MNHNS and CDR2 SASEGT. The junction had 6 bases not matched to a gene; V was cut back by 5 bases and J by 2 bases. The CDR3 runs to 17 residues. CDR3 in amino acids: CASSPGLAGGVQETQYF. Here the CDR3 DNA reads TGTGCCAGCAGTCCCGGACTAGCGGGGGGGGTGCAAGAGACCCAGTACTTC.

The chain carries TRBV4-2 and TRBJ2-7, with TRBD2 as a possible D gene (6 bases). Germline V gene data show CDR1 as LGHNA and CDR2 as YNFKEQ. With 8 bases removed from V and 3 bases from J, the gap between germline ends came to 14 bases. The CDR3 consists of 13 residues. The CDR3 bases are TGTGCCAGCCGTCTTTCGGGAGACTACGAGCAGTACTTC. Its protein is CASRLSGDYEQYF.

In DNA form, the CDR3 reads TGTGCCAGTAGTACCCACAGCTGGGAAGGGAACGAGCAGTACTTC. Translated, it gives CASSTHSWEGNEQYF. The chain employs TRBV19 and TRBJ2-7; unclear D gene. The CDR3 loop spans 15 amino acids. Looked up from germline, CDR1 is LNHDA and CDR2 is SQIVND (reference sequence). Trimming took 4 bases from V and 5 from J, leaving 18 bases between them.

The V gene is TRBV27, the J gene TRBJ2-1; TRBD2 matches at 7 bases. This CDR3 is built from 15 residues. V gave up 4 bases and J gave up 0 bases; unmatched junction bases: 3. Germline CDR1 reads MNHEY; CDR2 reads SMNVEV (reference sequence). CDR3 bases: TGTGCCAGCAGTTCCGAGCGGGGCTCCTACAATGAGCAGTTCTTC. Its protein product is CASSSERGSYNEQFF.

The V call is TRBV30, the J call TRBJ2-1; 9 nucleotides match TRBD2. V dropped 1 base and J dropped 8; count of bases not matched to a gene: 9. The CDR3 consists of 15 residues. From germline, CDR1 is GTSNPN and CDR2 SVGIG (reference sequence). The CDR3 nucleotides are TGTGCCTGGAGTGGGGCGGCGGGGGGGTCTGATGAGCAGTTCTTC. This gives the protein CAWSGAAGGSDEQFF.

This rearrangement joins TRBV9 to TRBJ2-7; maybe TRBD2 (5 bases). CDR3 length equals 14 residues. V was cut by 0 bases and J by 3 bases, with 10 bases left in between. Germline CDR1 and CDR2: SGDLS and YYNGEE. Written as DNA, the CDR3 is TGTGCCAGCAGCGTAGGGGGAGACAACTACGAGCAGTACTTC. It translates to CASSVGGDNYEQYF.

This clonotype appeared once. V and J are TRBV13 and TRBJ2-1, with D tentatively TRBD2 (6 bases). CDR1 and CDR2 (germline): PRHDT, FYEKMQ (reference sequence). Deletions cut 1 base from V and 9 bases from J, with 7 bases between. This CDR3 region has 12 residues. The CDR3 here is CASSLAGLEQFF. The CDR3 DNA sequence: TGTGCCAGCAGCTTAGCGGGACTTGAGCAGTTCTTC.